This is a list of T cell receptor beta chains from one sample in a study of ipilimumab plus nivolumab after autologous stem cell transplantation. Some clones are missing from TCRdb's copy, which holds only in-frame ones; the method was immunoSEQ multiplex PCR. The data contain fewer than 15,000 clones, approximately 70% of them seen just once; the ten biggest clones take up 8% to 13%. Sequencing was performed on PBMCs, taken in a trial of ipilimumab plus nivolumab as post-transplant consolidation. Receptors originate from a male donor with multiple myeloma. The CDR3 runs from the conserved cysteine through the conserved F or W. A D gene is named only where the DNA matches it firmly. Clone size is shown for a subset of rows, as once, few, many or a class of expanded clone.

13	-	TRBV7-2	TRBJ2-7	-	TGTGCCAGCAGCTTAGCGCTAATCTACGAGCAGTACTTC	CASSLALIYEQYF
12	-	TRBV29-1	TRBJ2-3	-	TGCAGCGTTGATGAAGACACAGATACGCAGTATTTT	CSVDEDTDTQYF
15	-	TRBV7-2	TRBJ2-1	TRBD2	TGTGCCAGCAGCTTAGCCCTCGGGGGGTCCAGTGAGCAGTTCTTC	CASSLALGGSSEQFF
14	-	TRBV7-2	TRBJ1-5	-	TGTGCCAGCAGCTTATGGGAGTATAATCAGCCCCAGCATTTT	CASSLWEYNQPQHF
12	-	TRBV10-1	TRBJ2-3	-	TGCGCCAGCAGTGAGTCTGGGTATACGCAGTATTTT	CASSESGYTQYF
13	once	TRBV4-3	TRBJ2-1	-	TGCGCCAGCAGCCCGTGGGACAACGATGAGCAGTTCTTC	CASSPWDNDEQFF
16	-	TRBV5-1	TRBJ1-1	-	TGCGCCAGCAGCTTGGCCAGCGGACAGATGAACACTGAAGCTTTCTTT	CASSLASGQMNTEAFF
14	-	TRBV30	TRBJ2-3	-	TGTGCCGGCTCCCGTCGTTTCACAACAGATACGCAGTATTTT	CAGSRRFTTDTQYF
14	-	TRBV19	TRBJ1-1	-	TGTGCCAGTAGTATCACGGATATGAACACTGAAGCTTTCTTT	CASSITDMNTEAFF
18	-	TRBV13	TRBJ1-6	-	TGTGCCAGCAGCGTTAGAGCTCGGGCATTGGACTCTAATTCACCCCTCCACTTT	CASSVRARALDSNSPLHF
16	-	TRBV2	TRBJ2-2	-	TGTGCCAGCAGTGAGTGGGGGACTTCGAACACCGGGGAGCTGTTTTTT	CASSEWGTSNTGELFF
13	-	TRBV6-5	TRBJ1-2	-	TGTGCCAGCAGCCGAAGCCGGGACATCGGCTACACCTTC	CASSRSRDIGYTF
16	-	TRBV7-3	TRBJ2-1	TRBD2	TGTGCCAGCAGCTTAACGGGTAGCGGGGTTTACAATGAGCAGTTCTTC	CASSLTGSGVYNEQFF
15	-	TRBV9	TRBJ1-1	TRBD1	TGTGCCAGCAGCCCTGGACAGCACAGGGGGACTGAAGCTTTCTTT	CASSPGQHRGTEAFF
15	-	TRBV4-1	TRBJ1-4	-	TGCGCCAGCAGCCACGTCGGCAGGGATAATGAAAAACTGTTTTTT	CASSHVGRDNEKLFF
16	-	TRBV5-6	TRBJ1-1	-	TGTGCCAGCAGCTTGGGTGGTGAACCCGGGAACCCTGAAGCTTTCTTT	CASSLGGEPGNPEAFF
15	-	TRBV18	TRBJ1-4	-	TGTGCCAGCTCACCAAGGAAGCAGGCTAATGAAAAACTGTTTTTT	CASSPRKQANEKLFF
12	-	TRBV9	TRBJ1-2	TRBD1	TGTGCCAGCAGCGAGGGGGCCCGAGGCTACACCTTC	CASSEGARGYTF
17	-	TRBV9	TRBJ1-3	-	TGTGCCAGCAGCGCCGATATAGGTGTAGGGACTGGAAACACCATATATTTT	CASSADIGVGTGNTIYF
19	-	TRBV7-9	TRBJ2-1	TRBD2	TGTGCCAGCAGCCCCCCCCGGACTAGCGGGGGGTCTTCCTACAATGAGCAGTTCTTC	CASSPPRTSGGSSYNEQFF
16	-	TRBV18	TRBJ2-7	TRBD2	TGTGCCAGCTCACAAGGGACTAGCGGGGGACTAAACGAGCAGTACTTC	CASSQGTSGGLNEQYF
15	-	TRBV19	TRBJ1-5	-	TGTGCCAGTAGCCCCCTGGACAGATACAATCAGCCCCAGCATTTT	CASSPLDRYNQPQHF
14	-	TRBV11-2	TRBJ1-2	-	TGTGCCAGCAGCTTAGTTGGGACAAGCTATGGCTACACCTTC	CASSLVGTSYGYTF
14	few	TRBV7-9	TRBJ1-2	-	TGTGCCAGCAGCTTAGAGGGCATTACCTATGGCTACACCTTC	CASSLEGITYGYTF
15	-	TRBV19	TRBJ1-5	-	TGTGCCAGTAGCCCCCCGGACAGATACAATCAGCCCCAGCATTTT	CASSPPDRYNQPQHF
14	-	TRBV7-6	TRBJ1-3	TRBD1	TGTGCCAGCAGCAACAGGGGGCTCGGAAACACCATATATTTT	CASSNRGLGNTIYF
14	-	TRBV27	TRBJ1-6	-	TGTGCCAGCAGTTTATCGACCTTCAATTCACCCCTCCACTTT	CASSLSTFNSPLHF
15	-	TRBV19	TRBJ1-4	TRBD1	TGTGCCAGTAGTACCCGGACAGGCCGGAATGAAAAACTGTTTTTT	CASSTRTGRNEKLFF
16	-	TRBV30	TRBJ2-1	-	TGTGCCTGGAGGGGGGGTCTTGCGTATCAGTACAATGAGCAGTTCTTC	CAWRGGLAYQYNEQFF
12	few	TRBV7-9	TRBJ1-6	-	TGTGCCAGCAGCCTCCGACAGGAACCCCTCCACTTT	CASSLRQEPLHF
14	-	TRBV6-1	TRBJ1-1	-	TGTGCCAGCAGTGAAGCGGCAGGGAACACTGAAGCTTTCTTT	CASSEAAGNTEAFF
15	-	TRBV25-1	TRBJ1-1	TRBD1	TGTGCCAGCAGTGGAAGGACAGGGGGGAACACTGAAGCTTTCTTT	CASSGRTGGNTEAFF
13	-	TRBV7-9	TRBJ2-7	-	TGTGCCAGCAGCTTAGTGACAAATTACGAGCAGTACTTC	CASSLVTNYEQYF
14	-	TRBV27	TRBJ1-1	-	TGTGCCAGCAGTTGGGGGACAAGTAACACTGAAGCTTTCTTT	CASSWGTSNTEAFF
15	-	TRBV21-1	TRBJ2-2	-	TGTGCCAGCAGCGCCCCGGGACCCCGAACCGGGGAGCTGTTTTTT	CASSAPGPRTGELFF
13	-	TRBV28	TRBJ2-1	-	TGTGCCAGCAGTGCAACCAGGGTCGGTGAGCAGTTCTTC	CASSATRVGEQFF
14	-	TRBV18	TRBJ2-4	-	TGTGCCAGCTCACTTACCACAGGGATGGACATTCAGTACTTC	CASSLTTGMDIQYF
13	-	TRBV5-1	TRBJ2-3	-	TGCGCCAGCAGCGGAACTAGCACAGATACGCAGTATTTT	CASSGTSTDTQYF
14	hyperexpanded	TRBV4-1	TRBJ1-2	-	TGCGCCAGCAGCCAATGGGGAGTTGTGGATGGCTACACCTTC	CASSQWGVVDGYTF
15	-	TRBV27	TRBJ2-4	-	TGTGCCAGCAGTTTATGGGCAAATTCGAGAAGCATTCAGTACTTC	CASSLWANSRSIQYF
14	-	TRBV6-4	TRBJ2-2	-	TGTGCCAGCAGTGACTCCCAGGCTTGGTGGGGAGCTGTTTTT	CASSDSQAWWGAVF
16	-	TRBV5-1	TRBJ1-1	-	TGCGCCAGCAGCTTGGCGTCGGGGTCCATGAACACTGAAGCTTTCTTT	CASSLASGSMNTEAFF
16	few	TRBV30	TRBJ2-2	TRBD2	TGTGCCTGGAGTGTACTGCGGGGGGTATACACCGGGGAGCTGTTTTTT	CAWSVLRGVYTGELFF
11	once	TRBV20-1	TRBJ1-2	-	TGCAGTGCTACCACTAGGGGTGACTACACCTTC	CSATTRGDYTF
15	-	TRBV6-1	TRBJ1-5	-	TGTGCCAGCAGTGAAGTAGGGGGGTTCAATCAGCCCCAGCATTTT	CASSEVGGFNQPQHF
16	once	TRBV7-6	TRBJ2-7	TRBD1	TGTGCCAGCAGCCCCGAAGCCACAGGGGGCCGCAACGAGCAGTACTTC	CASSPEATGGRNEQYF
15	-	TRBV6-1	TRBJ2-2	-	TGTGCCAGCAGTGTAGGGGCCCCGAACACCGGGGAGCTGTTTTTT	CASSVGAPNTGELFF
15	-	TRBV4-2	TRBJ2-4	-	TGTGCCAGCAGCCCAAGGACAGCAACCAAAAACATTCAGTACTTC	CASSPRTATKNIQYF
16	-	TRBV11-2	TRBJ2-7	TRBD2	TGTGCCAGCAGCTCCCCTGGGGGACTAGCGGACGACGAGCAGTACTTC	CASSSPGGLADDEQYF
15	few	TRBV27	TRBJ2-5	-	TGTGCCAGCAGCAATTGGGCCGGAGCGAGAGAGACCCAGTACTTC	CASSNWAGARETQYF
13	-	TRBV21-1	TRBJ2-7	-	TGTGCCAGCAGCAGGGCCTTATCCTACGAGCAGTACTTC	CASSRALSYEQYF
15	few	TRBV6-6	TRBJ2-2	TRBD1	TGTGCCAGCAGTCGGGACAGGGGAAGTACCGGGGAGCTGTTTTTT	CASSRDRGSTGELFF
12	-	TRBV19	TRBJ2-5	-	TGTGCCAGTAGTATTAGGGCACAGACCCAGTACTTC	CASSIRAQTQYF